This T cell receptor (beta chain) is from a study of cytomegalovirus exposure and HLA in healthy donors. Study observations and caveats: It was reported in a later analysis that an Asian-associated ancestry cluster showed fewer N-insertions than the approximately 690-donor mean.

CDR3 size: 14 residues. V lost 5 bases and J lost 12, with 23 bases in between. Germline V CDR1 and CDR2: MDHEN, SYDVKM. Both 60 Vbeta primers and 13 Jbeta primers went into the PCR. This table comes from immunoSEQ multiplex PCR, and its TCRdb copy is limited to in-frame clones, with some not included. Among about 98,000 clones listed, roughly 76% were seen once. This clone was found a few times. Antigen unknown. This rearrangement joins TRBV28 to TRBJ2-7, with D perhaps TRBD1 (6 bases). The sequence was collected from a man aged 50 to 60 in good health and CMV-seronegative. The specimen was PBMCs. The DNA of the CDR3 is TGTGCCAGCAGTCCAGGGGCAGTACGCCATACGATGTACTTC. Translation gives CASSPGAVRHTMYF.